The T cell receptor beta chain under discussion was sequenced for a study of shared clonotypes between healthy human individuals. CDR1 is MNHEY and CDR2 is SMNVEV in the germline V gene (reference sequence). V lost 2 bases to trimming and J lost 5 bases, with 10 bases between them. The CDR3 contains 14 residues. Method: immunoSEQ multiplex PCR; TCRdb's copy keeps in-frame clones and lacks some. This sample has some 690,000 clones; about 92% occur once, and the top ten carry roughly 36%. The receptor comes from a man aged 18 to 29 in good health. Some clones in this sample may be carry-over from other donors' samples. The rearrangement joins TRBV27 to TRBJ1-5; D is perhaps TRBD1 (6 bases). Sequencing was performed on memory CD8+ T cells from PBMCs. Subset reported: CD45RO+ cells pooled with CCR7-negative TemRA cells. The CDR3 DNA follows: TGTGCCAGCAGTTTACAGGGGAGCGATCAGCCCCAGCATTTT. It is translated as CASSLQGSDQPQHF.